Below, one TCR beta chain is given with its context. These data originate in a study of shared T cell receptors in the human thymus. Using immunoSEQ multiplex PCR, the repertoire was profiled, and TCRdb retains in-frame clones only, with some absent. The sample has roughly 660,000 clones; more than 75% are singletons. V was cut by 2 bases and J by 4 bases, with 10 bases left in between. Per the germline V gene, CDR1 is MGHDK and CDR2 is SYGVNS. This CDR3 region has 14 residues. A further study also used this sample, focusing on human thymus T cells. In that study: Samples came from healthy Finnish infants during open corrective cardiac surgery. Corrective cardiac operations yielded the resected thymus tissue. Thymic and blood repertoires seemed to favor certain V and J genes. Thymic TCR repertoires of unrelated people reportedly overlapped highly.

This receptor was obtained from a boy under two years old with a congenital heart defect. This sequence joins TRBV25-1 and TRBJ2-3; D is possibly TRBD2 (6 bases). Material: thymocytes. CDR3 sequence reads: CASSEQRVADTQYF. CDR3 in DNA: TGTGCCAGCAGTGAACAGCGGGTTGCAGATACGCAGTATTTT.